This T cell receptor (beta chain) was captured by sequencing in a study of blood T cell repertoires in COVID-19. The overall study: PBMCs, B-cell-depleted T cells, or T cells provided the cDNA or gDNA that made up the material.

Only in-frame clones appear in the TCRdb table, and some are missing; sequencing was by immunoSEQ multiplex PCR. Altogether about 230,000 clones are present, 80% to 90% being singletons, with the ten largest covering 0.98%. V lost 5 bases and J lost 7, with 11 bases in between. Germline assignment: CDR1 MNHNY and CDR2 SVGAGI (reference sequence). This CDR3 is built from 13 residues. In its sample, this clone was seen a few times. Input material: peripheral blood. The chain employs TRBV6-6 and TRBJ1-4, with TRBD1 as a possible D gene (5 bases). This TCR was recovered from a man aged 35 to 55 with acute or convalescent COVID-19. CDR3: CASSAGWGEKLFF. Here the CDR3 DNA reads TGTGCCAGCAGTGCAGGGTGGGGTGAAAAACTGTTTTTT.